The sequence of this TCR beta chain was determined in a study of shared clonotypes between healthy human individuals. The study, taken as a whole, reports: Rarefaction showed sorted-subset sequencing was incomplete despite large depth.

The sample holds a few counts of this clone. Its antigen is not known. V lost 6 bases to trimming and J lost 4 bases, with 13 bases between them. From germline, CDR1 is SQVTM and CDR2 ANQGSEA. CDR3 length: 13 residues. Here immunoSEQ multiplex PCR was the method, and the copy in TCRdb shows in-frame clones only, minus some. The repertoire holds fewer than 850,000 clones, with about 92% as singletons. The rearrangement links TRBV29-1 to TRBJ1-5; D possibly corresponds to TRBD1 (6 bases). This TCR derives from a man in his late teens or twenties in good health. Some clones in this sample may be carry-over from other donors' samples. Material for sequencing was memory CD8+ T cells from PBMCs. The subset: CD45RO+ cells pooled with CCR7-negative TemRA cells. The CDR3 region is CSVITGPNQPQHF. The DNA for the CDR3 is TGCAGCGTCATTACAGGGCCGAATCAGCCCCAGCATTTT.